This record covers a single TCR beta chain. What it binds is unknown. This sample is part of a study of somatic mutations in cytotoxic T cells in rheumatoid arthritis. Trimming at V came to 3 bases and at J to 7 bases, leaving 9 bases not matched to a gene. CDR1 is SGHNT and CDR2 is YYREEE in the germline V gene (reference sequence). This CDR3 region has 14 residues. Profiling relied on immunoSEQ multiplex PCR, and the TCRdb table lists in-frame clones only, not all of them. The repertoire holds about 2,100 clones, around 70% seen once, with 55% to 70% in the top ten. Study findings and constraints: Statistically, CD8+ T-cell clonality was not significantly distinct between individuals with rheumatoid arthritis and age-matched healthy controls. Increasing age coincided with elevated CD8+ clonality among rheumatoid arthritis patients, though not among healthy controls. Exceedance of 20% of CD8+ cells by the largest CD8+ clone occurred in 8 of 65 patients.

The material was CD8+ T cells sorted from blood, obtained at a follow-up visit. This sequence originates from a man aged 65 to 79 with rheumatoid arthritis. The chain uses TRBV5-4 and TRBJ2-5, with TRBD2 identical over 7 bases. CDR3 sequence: CASSYWGGEGTQYF. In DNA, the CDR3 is TGTGCCAGCAGCTATTGGGGGGGGGAAGGGACCCAGTACTTC. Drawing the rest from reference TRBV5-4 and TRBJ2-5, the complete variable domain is ETGVTQSPTHLIKTRGQQVTLRCSSQSGHNTVSWYQQALGQGPQFIFQYYREEENGRGNFPPRFSGLQFPNYSSELNVNALELDDSALYLCASSYWGGEGTQYFGPGTRLLVL.